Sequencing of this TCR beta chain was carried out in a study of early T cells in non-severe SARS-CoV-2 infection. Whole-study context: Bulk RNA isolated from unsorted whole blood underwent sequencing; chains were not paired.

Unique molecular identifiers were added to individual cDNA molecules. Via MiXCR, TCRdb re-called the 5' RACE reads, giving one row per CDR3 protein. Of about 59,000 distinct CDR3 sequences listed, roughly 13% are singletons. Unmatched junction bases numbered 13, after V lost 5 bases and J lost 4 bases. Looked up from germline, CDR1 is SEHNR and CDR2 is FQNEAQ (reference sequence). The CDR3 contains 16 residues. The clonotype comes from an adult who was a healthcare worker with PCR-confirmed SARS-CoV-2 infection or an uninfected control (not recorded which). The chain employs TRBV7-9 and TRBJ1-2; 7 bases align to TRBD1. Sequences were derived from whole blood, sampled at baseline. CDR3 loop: CASSPPLQGNLYGYTF. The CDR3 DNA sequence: TGTGCCAGCAGCCCGCCATTACAGGGGAACCTCTATGGCTACACCTTC. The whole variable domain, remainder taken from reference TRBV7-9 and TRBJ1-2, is DTGVSQNPRHKITKRGQNVTFRCDPISEHNRLYWYRQTLGQGPEFLTYFQNEAQLEKSRLLSDRFSAERPKGSFSTLEIQRTEQGDSAMYLCASSPPLQGNLYGYTFGSGTRLTVV.